This TCR beta chain was retrieved from a study of T cells in Graves' hyperthyroidism and ophthalmopathy. Whole-study results and caveats: The authors' 13 V-J model separated ophthalmopathy from stable hyperthyroidism. Blood also showed most of the thyroid clonotypes that were expanded above 0.001.

Amplification of TCR beta CDR3 regions was performed using RNA transcripts as template. When the TCR CDR3 underwent first-round RT-PCR, the HTBI primer set was used. One entry per CDR3 protein results from TCRdb running MiXCR on the multiplex PCR reads. Here the sample spans 40,000 to 65,000 distinct CDR3 sequences, 48% being singletons. This clonotype has a count of ten or more. Its specificity is not known. Lactation, pregnancy, other autoimmune disease or uncontrolled infection led to exclusion of patients. Isolation of PBMCs was performed on 8.5 to 10 ml fresh peripheral blood. This clonotype was obtained from a woman aged 50 to 60 with Graves' ophthalmopathy. The sample was blood.

In nucleotides, the CDR3 is TGTGCCAGCAGCTTGGACGGCCAAGAGACCCAGTACTTC. Residues: CASSLDGQETQYF. V gene TRBV5-6 combines with J gene TRBJ2-5; D unclear. The V gene lost 0 bases and the J gene lost 1 base, with 4 bases spanning the gap. This CDR3 region has 13 residues. Per germline, CDR1 SGHDT and CDR2 YYEEEE.